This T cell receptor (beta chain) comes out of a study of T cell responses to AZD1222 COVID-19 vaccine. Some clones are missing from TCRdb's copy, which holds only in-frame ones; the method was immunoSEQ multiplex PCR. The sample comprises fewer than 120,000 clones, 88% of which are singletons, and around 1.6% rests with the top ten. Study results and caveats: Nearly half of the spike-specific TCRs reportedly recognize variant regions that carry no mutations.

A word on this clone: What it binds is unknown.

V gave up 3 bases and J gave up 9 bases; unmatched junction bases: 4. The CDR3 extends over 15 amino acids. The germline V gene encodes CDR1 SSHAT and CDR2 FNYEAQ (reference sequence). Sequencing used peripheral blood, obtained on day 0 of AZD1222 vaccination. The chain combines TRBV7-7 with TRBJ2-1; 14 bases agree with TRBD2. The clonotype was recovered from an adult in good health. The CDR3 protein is CASSLGLAGAGEQFF. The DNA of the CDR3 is TGTGCCAGCAGCTTGGGACTAGCGGGAGCGGGTGAGCAGTTCTTC.